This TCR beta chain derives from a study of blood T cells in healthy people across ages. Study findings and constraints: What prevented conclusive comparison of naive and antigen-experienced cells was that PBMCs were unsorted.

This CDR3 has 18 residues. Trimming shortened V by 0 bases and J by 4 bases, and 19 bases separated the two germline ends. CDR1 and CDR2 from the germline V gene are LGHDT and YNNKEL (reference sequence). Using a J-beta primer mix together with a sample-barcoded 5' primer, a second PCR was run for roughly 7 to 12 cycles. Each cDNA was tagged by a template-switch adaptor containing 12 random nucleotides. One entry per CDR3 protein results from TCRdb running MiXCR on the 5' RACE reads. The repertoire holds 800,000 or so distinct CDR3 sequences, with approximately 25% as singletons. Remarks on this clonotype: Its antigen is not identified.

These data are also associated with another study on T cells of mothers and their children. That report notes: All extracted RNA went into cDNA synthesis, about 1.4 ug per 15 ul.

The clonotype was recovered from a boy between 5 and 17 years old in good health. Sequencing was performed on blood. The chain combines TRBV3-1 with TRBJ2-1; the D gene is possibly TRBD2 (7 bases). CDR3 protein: CASSQESLGGAEYNEQFF. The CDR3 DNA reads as TGTGCCAGCAGCCAAGAGTCCCTAGGGGGGGCGGAATACAATGAGCAGTTCTTC.